These T cell receptor beta chains were read from a single sample in a study of T-cell reconstitution after alpha-beta-depleted transplantation in children. TCRdb re-called the PCR reads through MiXCR, storing one row per CDR3 protein. The table includes a few hundred thousand distinct CDR3 sequences, approximately 9.7% detected once. The starting material was PBMCs from the stem cell graft donor, obtained from the stem cell graft. The source is a human donor who donated a stem cell graft to a child with SCID. The CDR3 runs from the conserved cysteine through the conserved F or W. The D gene is left open where the match is weak. The size entry gives once, few or many counts, or a class when the clone is expanded.

cdr3_aa: CASSSDRAYNEQFF
cdr3_nt: TGTGCCAGCAGCTCGGACAGGGCCTACAATGAGCAGTTCTTC
j_call: TRBJ2-1
v_call: TRBV7-3
clone_size: many
d_call: TRBD1

cdr3_aa: CASSPPPGQGVNEQYF
cdr3_nt: TGCGCCAGCAGCCCCCCCCCAGGACAGGGAGTCAACGAGCAGTACTTC
j_call: TRBJ2-7
v_call: TRBV5-1
clone_size: many
d_call: TRBD1

cdr3_aa: CASSLAPTGMDTDTQYF
cdr3_nt: TGCGCCAGCAGCTTGGCCCCGACAGGGATGGACACAGATACGCAGTATTTT
j_call: TRBJ2-3
v_call: TRBV5-1
clone_size: many
d_call: TRBD1

cdr3_aa: CASRRGDIMDYEQYF
cdr3_nt: TGCGCCAGCAGGAGAGGGGATATCATGGACTACGAGCAGTACTTC
j_call: TRBJ2-7
v_call: TRBV5-1
clone_size: many
d_call: .

cdr3_aa: CATSRDNSQEGYTF
cdr3_nt: TGTGCCACCAGCAGAGATAATTCTCAGGAAGGCTACACCTTC
j_call: TRBJ1-2
v_call: TRBV15
clone_size: many
d_call: .

cdr3_aa: CASRVGRGRLDEQFF
cdr3_nt: TGTGCCAGCAGGGTGGGGCGAGGGCGCTTGGATGAGCAGTTCTTC
j_call: TRBJ2-1
v_call: TRBV5-6
clone_size: many
d_call: .

cdr3_aa: CAWRAGKSNSPLHF
cdr3_nt: TGTGCCTGGAGAGCAGGGAAGTCCAATTCACCCCTCCACTTT
j_call: TRBJ1-6
v_call: TRBV30
clone_size: few
d_call: .

cdr3_aa: CSARTYDRQETQYF
cdr3_nt: TGCAGTGCTAGGACATATGACAGACAAGAGACCCAGTACTTC
j_call: TRBJ2-5
v_call: TRBV20-1
clone_size: many
d_call: .

cdr3_aa: CASSLGMTSGGSYEQYF
cdr3_nt: TGCGCCAGCAGCTTGGGGATGACTAGCGGGGGATCCTACGAGCAGTACTTC
j_call: TRBJ2-7
v_call: TRBV5-1
clone_size: many
d_call: TRBD2

cdr3_aa: CASSLTGYGGYTF
cdr3_nt: TGTGCCAGCAGCCTCACAGGGTATGGTGGCTACACCTTC
j_call: TRBJ1-2
v_call: TRBV12-3/TRBV12-4
clone_size: many
d_call: .

cdr3_aa: CSAQNAAAEGGELFF
cdr3_nt: TGCAGCGCCCAAAATGCGGCAGCAGAGGGCGGGGAGCTGTTTTTT
j_call: TRBJ2-2
v_call: TRBV29-1
clone_size: many
d_call: .